This TCR beta chain was retrieved from a study of PD-1 blockade in classical Hodgkin lymphoma. Germline V gives CDR1 MNHEY, CDR2 SVGAGI. The ends were cut back, 6 bases at V and 1 base at J, with 15 bases in the middle. This CDR3 comprises 15 residues. Sequencing was performed with immunoSEQ multiplex PCR; in TCRdb, only in-frame clones are kept and a portion is missing. The sample holds roughly 94,000 clones, under 95% seen once. Noted time point: cycle 4 day 1 (C4D1), after six to seven weeks of nivolumab. There was relapse after autologous stem cell transplantation in every patient, and there was variation in brentuximab vedotin exposure.

This sequence joins TRBV6-5 and TRBJ1-1; D may be TRBD1 (6 bases). The input for sequencing was peripheral blood mononuclear cells (PBMCs), taken before the fourth cycle of nivolumab. The sequence derives from a human donor with classical Hodgkin lymphoma. CDR3 residues: CASRRRQAPNTEAFF. The DNA for the CDR3 is TGTGCCAGCAGACGAAGACAGGCCCCGAACACTGAAGCTTTCTTT.